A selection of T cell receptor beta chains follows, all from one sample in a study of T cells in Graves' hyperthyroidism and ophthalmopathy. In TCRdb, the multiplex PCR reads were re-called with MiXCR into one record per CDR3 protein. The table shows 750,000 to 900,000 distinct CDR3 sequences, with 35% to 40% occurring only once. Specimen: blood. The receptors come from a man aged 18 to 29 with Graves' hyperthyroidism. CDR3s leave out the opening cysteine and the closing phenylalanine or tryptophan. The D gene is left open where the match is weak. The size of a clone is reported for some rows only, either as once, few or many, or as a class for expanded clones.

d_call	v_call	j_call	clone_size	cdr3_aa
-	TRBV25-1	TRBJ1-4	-	ASSEGLATNEKLF
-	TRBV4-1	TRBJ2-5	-	ASSQNKLETQY
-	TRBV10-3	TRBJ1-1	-	ASSLQIWNTEAF
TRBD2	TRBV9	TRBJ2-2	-	ASSVGASGALGELF
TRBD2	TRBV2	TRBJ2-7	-	ASLGDRGGSYEQY
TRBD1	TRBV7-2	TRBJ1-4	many	ASSPRTGDEKLF
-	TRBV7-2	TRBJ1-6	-	ACSSASDRSNSPLH
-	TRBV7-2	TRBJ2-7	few	ASSFGVDYEQY
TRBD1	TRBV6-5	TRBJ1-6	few	ASMTDRGYSPLH
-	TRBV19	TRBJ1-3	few	ASSLTANSGNTIY
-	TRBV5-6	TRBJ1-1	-	ASKHLTKTEAF
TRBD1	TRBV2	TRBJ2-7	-	ASSPGTGVNYEQY
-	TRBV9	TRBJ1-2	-	ASSPMGTGTNYGYT
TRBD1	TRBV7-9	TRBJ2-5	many	ASSLRGRGWKETQY
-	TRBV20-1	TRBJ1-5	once	SASSLSGYQPQH
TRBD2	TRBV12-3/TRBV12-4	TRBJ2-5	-	ASSFVGGPQETQY
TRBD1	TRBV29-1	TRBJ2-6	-	SVPGQGTAGANVLT
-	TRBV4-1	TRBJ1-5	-	ASSQDIGNQPQH
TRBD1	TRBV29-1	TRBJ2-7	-	SSLYSGTGWYEQY
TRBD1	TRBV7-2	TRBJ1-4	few	ASSLWPGGQGAIEKLF
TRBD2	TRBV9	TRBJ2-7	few	ASSVGGGAPYEQY
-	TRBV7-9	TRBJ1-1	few	ASSLRETNTEAF
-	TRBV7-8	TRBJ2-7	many	ASSRRDRGIEQY
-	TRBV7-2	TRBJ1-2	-	ASSSVAGFGYT
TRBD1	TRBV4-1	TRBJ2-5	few	ASSQQGATETQY
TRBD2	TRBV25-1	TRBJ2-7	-	ASKAASGRAWGEQY
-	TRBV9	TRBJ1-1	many	ASSGPSSEAF
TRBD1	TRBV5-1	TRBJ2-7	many	ASSFDRGYEQY
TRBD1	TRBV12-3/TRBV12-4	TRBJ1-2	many	ASRTGGYGYT
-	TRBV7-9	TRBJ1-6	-	ASSLGGAGSPLH
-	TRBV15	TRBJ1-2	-	ATSRDHPYGYT
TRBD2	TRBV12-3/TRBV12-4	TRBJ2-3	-	ASSLGGGFTDTQY
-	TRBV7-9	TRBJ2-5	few	ASSLREGGGRETQY
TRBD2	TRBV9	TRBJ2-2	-	ASSVASGLSGKLF
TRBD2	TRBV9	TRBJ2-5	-	ASSGGGSNGETQY
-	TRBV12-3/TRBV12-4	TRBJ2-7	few	ASSLAGLGTEQY
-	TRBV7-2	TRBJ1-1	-	ASSFWGESEAF
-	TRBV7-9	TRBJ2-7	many	ASSPGEQY
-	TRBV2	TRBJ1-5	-	ASSGQGRASNHPQH
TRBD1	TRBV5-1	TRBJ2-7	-	ASSTTGGGEQY